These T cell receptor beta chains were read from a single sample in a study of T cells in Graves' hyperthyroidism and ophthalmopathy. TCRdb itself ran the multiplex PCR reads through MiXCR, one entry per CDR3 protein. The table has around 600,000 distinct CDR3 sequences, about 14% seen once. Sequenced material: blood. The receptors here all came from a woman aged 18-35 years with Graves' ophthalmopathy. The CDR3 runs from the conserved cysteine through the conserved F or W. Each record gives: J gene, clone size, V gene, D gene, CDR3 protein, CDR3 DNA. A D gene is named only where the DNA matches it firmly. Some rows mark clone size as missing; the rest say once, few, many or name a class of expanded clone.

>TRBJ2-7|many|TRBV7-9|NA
CASSLEYEQYF
TGTGCCAGCAGCTTAGAATACGAGCAGTACTTC
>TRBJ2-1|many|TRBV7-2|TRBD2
CASSLSGTSLPYNEQFF
TGTGCCAGCAGCTTGTCCGGGACTAGCCTCCCCTACAATGAGCAGTTCTTC
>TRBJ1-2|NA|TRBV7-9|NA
CASTETVKLVGYTF
TGTGCCAGCACCGAAACAGTAAAACTTGTTGGCTACACCTTC
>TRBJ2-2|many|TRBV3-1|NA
CASSSRQSTGELFF
TGTGCCAGCAGCTCCCGACAGTCCACCGGGGAGCTGTTTTTT
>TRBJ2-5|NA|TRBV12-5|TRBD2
CASAPDRGLAGVWETQYF
TGTGCTAGTGCGCCGGACAGAGGACTAGCGGGAGTTTGGGAGACCCAGTACTTC
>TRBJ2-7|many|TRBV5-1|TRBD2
CASSLGHGTSGSEQYF
TGCGCCAGCAGCTTGGGCCACGGGACTAGCGGGAGCGAGCAGTACTTC
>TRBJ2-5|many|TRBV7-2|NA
CASSSEIKETQYF
TGTGCCAGCAGCTCGGAAATTAAAGAGACCCAGTACTTC
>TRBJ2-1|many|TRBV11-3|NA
CASSFDLSYNEQFF
TGTGCCAGCAGCTTCGACTTGTCCTACAATGAGCAGTTCTTC
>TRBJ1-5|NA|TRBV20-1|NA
CSARVAGNQPQHF
TGCAGTGCTAGAGTGGCAGGCAATCAGCCCCAGCATTTT
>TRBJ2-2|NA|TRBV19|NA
CASIREKGHTGELFF
TGTGCCAGTATAAGAGAGAAGGGGCACACCGGGGAGCTGTTTTTT
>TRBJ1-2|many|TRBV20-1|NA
CSASRDGGNYGYTF
TGCAGTGCTAGCCGGGACGGAGGAAACTATGGCTACACCTTC
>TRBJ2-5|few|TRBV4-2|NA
CASSHRGETQYF
TGTGCCAGCAGCCACAGGGGCGAGACCCAGTACTTC
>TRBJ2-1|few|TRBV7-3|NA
CASSFVVANEQFF
TGTGCCAGCAGCTTTGTCGTGGCGAATGAGCAGTTCTTC
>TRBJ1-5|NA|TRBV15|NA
CATSRAGGNQPQHF
TGTGCCACCAGCAGAGCAGGGGGCAATCAGCCCCAGCATTTT
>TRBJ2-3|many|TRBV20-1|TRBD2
CSARDNQREIAQYF
TGCAGTGCTAGAGATAACCAGCGGGAGATCGCGCAGTATTTT
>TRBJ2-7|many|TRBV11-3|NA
CASSSYRTDSYEQYF
TGTGCCAGCAGCTCCTACCGGACAGATTCCTACGAGCAGTACTTC
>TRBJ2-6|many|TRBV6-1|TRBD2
CASSYSGTGANVLTF
TGTGCCAGCAGTTATAGCGGGACTGGGGCCAACGTCCTGACTTTC
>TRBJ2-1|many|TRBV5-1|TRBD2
CASSLGIASGRTNEQFF
TGCGCCAGCAGCTTGGGGATTGCGAGCGGGAGAACCAATGAGCAGTTCTTC
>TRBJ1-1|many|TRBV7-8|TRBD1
CASSLIGQGGTEAFF
TGTGCCAGCAGCTTAATAGGACAGGGAGGGACTGAAGCTTTCTTT
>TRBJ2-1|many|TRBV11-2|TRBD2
CASSTLGGGRAYNEQFF
TGTGCCAGCAGCACTCTCGGGGGCGGGAGGGCCTACAATGAGCAGTTCTTC
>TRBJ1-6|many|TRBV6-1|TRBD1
CASSTQGASSSYNSPLHF
TGTGCCAGCAGTACACAGGGGGCTTCGAGCTCCTATAATTCACCCCTCCACTTT
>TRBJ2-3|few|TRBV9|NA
CASSVGLDWRTDTQYF
TGTGCCAGCAGCGTAGGTCTTGATTGGCGGACAGATACGCAGTATTTT
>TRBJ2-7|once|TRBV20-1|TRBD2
CSARGLAGGWASYEQYF
TGCAGTGCTAGGGGACTAGCGGGAGGGTGGGCCTCCTACGAGCAGTACTTC
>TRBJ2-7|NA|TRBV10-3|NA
CAISPWEGGNYEQYF
TGTGCCATCAGTCCGTGGGAGGGGGGGAACTACGAGCAGTACTTC
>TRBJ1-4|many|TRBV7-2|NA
CASSLRFNPHGEKLFF
TGTGCCAGCAGCTTGCGTTTTAACCCACATGGGGAAAAACTGTTTTTT
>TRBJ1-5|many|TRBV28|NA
CASSFMGGGSNQPQHF
TGTGCCAGCAGCTTTATGGGGGGGGGTAGCAATCAGCCCCAGCATTTT
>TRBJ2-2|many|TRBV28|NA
CASSPQGSEVYAGELFF
TGTGCCAGCAGTCCACAGGGTTCTGAGGTATATGCCGGGGAGCTGTTTTTT
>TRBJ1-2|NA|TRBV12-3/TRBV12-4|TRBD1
CASRTRTGVPDGYTF
TGTGCCAGCAGGACAAGGACAGGGGTCCCCGATGGCTACACCTTC
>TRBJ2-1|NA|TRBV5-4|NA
CASSAPGVPNEQFF
TGTGCCAGCAGCGCCCCCGGGGTACCAAATGAGCAGTTCTTC
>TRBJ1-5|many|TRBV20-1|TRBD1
CSAPRRQGHSNQPQHF
TGCAGTGCTCCTCGCCGACAGGGCCATAGCAATCAGCCCCAGCATTTT
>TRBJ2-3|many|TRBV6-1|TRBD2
CASSGLRTSGSPDTQYF
TGTGCCAGCAGCGGACTCCGGACTAGCGGGAGCCCAGATACGCAGTATTTT
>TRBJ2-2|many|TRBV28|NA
CASSSGSSGELFF
TGTGCCAGCAGTTCCGGGAGTTCCGGGGAGCTGTTTTTT
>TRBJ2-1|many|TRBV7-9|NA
CASSTLVDEQFF
TGTGCCAGCAGCACCCTTGTGGATGAGCAGTTCTTC
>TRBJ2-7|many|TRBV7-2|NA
CASSLVSPGSSYEQYF
TGTGCCAGCAGCTTAGTTTCCCCGGGATCGTCCTACGAGCAGTACTTC
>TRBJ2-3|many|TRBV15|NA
CATSSRGGLPTDTQYF
TGTGCCACCAGCTCCAGAGGGGGACTTCCGACAGATACGCAGTATTTT
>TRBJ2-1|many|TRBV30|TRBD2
CAWRAPLGLAGVDEQFF
TGTGCCTGGAGGGCTCCATTAGGTTTAGCGGGAGTGGATGAGCAGTTCTTC
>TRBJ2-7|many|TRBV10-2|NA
CASSETGRTLSYEQYF
TGCGCCAGCAGTGAGACCGGACGCACATTGTCATACGAGCAGTACTTC
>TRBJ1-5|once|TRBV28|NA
CASSWNARQPQHF
TGTGCCAGCAGTTGGAATGCCAGGCAGCCCCAGCATTTT
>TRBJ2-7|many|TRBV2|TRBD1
CASGGTGGYEQYF
TGTGCCAGCGGAGGGACAGGGGGCTACGAGCAGTACTTC
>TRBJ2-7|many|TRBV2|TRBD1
CASCRDRGGSSYEQYF
TGTGCCAGCTGCCGGGACAGGGGGGGCAGCTCCTACGAGCAGTACTTC
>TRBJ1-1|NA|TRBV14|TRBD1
CASSQPHVTGNTEAFF
TGTGCCAGCAGCCAACCCCACGTGACAGGGAATACTGAAGCTTTCTTT
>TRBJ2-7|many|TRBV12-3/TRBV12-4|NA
CASSLEPRRQYF
TGTGCCAGCAGTTTGGAGCCCAGGCGGCAGTACTTC
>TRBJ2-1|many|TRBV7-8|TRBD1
CASSPGQGLIYNEQFF
TGTGCCAGCAGCCCTGGACAGGGGTTGATCTACAATGAGCAGTTCTTC
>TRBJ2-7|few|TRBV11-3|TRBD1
CASSTNGTGGHEQYF
TGTGCCAGCAGCACCAACGGGACAGGGGGCCACGAGCAGTACTTC
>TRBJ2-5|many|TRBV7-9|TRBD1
CASSLTGVQYF
TGTGCCAGCAGCTTGACAGGGGTCCAGTACTTC
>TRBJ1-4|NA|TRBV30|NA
CACPEVTNEKLFF
TGTGCCTGCCCGGAGGTAACTAATGAAAAACTGTTTTTT
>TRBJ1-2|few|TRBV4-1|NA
CASSQDPPTAPRFYTF
TGCGCCAGCAGCCAAGATCCCCCGACAGCGCCGAGGTTCTACACCTTC
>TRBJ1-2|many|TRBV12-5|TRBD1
CASGLANPGQGADGYTF
TGTGCTAGTGGTTTGGCAAATCCGGGACAGGGGGCAGATGGCTACACCTTC
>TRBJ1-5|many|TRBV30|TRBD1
CAWSEDRGQPQHF
TGTGCCTGGAGTGAGGACAGGGGTCAGCCCCAGCATTTT
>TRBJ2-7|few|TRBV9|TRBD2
CASSPWRGSGSGTYEQYF
TGTGCCAGCAGCCCTTGGAGGGGTAGCGGGAGTGGCACCTACGAGCAGTACTTC
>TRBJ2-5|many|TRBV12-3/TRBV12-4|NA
CASSRSGAGKTQYF
TGTGCCAGCAGTCGTTCGGGGGCGGGGAAGACCCAGTACTTC
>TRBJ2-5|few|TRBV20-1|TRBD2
CSAPASGSPEGTQYF
TGCAGTGCCCCTGCAAGCGGGAGCCCTGAGGGGACCCAGTACTTC
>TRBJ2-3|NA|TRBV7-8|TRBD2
CASSALAGLTDTQYF
TGTGCCAGCAGCGCCCTAGCGGGATTAACAGATACGCAGTATTTT